The present T cell receptor (beta chain) was sequenced within a study of technical replicates of blood from a handful of donors listed by TCRdb under 2017. Receptor libraries were prepared by the immunoSEQ multiplex PCR assay. Here the immuneACCESS table is served through TCRdb, limited to in-frame sequences with V and J called. Missing clones are a known gap in these copies; in checked studies unresolved V genes cover under half, and the rest lacks a known reason. The sample table holds some 74,000 clones, of which less than 97% were seen once. The ten largest clonotypes hold more than 0.2% of the sample. Note on this clone: The specificity of this receptor is unknown. Within one base of it there is no much larger clone, and no base qualities were kept.

V is reduced by 2 bases and J by 1 base, leaving a spacing of 6 bases between them. Taken from cysteine to phenylalanine, the CDR3 has 14 residues. The read is trimmed to its CDR3 DNA, 42 bases read in frame from base 1. CDR1 LGHNT and CDR2 FRNRAP were looked up in the germline V gene. The chain is encoded by TRBV12-5 joined to TRBJ1-5, with the D gene call left open. The source is a human donor in good health. Sequencing input: T cells isolated from PBMCs. The DNA is as follows: TGTGCTAGTGGTTTGTCGGGGAGCAATCAGCCCCAGCATTTT. Its product reads: CASGLSGSNQPQHF.